This T cell receptor (beta chain) comes out of a study of identical twins. Overall study findings and caveats: A cross-sectional statistical analysis, not follow-up of the same donors, supported the conclusions. Clonotypes of the beta chain that were abundant in cord blood carried fewer insertions (memory repertoires showed none).

The cDNA had a unique molecular identifier and a template-switch universal primer site. TCRdb used MiXCR to reprocess the 5' RACE reads, holding one entry per CDR3 protein. The sample contains roughly 290,000 distinct CDR3 sequences, roughly 8.6% of which appear only once. Of note for this clonotype: Its antigen is not identified.

The data also belong to a second study, concerning yellow fever vaccine responses in identical twins.

Sequencing was performed on CD8+ T cells sorted from blood. The TCR was taken from a woman aged 18-30 years in good health.

CDR3 amino acids: CASKGTEKLFF. CDR3 nucleotides: TGTGCCAGCAAGGGGACTGAAAAACTGTTTTTT. The rearrangement uses TRBV6-6 and TRBJ1-4, with D perhaps matching TRBD1 (5 bases). Germline-derived CDR1 and CDR2 are MNHNY and SVGAGI (reference sequence). The V end lost 7 bases, the J end lost 7 bases, and 7 bases lay between the germline ends. This CDR3 contains 11 residues.